Shown below are 6 T cell receptor beta chains from a single sample sequenced in a study of response to subunit inactivated influenza vaccine. MiXCR was run by TCRdb on the RT-PCR reads, yielding one entry per CDR3 protein. The profile shows about 650,000 distinct CDR3 sequences, roughly 14% of them singletons. Sequencing was performed on PBMCs from blood, taken about 11 days after vaccination. These receptors all come from a man in his forties or fifties who received an inactivated influenza vaccine.

This chain links TRBV24-1 with TRBJ2-5, with D perhaps matching TRBD1 or TRBD2 (7 bases each). The CDR3 sequence is 18 residues long. CDR1 and CDR2 (germline): KGHDR, SFDVKD. The germline V and J ends were trimmed by 1 base and 4 bases, with 21 bases remaining between them. The CDR3 DNA follows: TGTGCCACCAGTGATTTTAAAGAGAGACAGGGCGGGGGAGAGACCCAGTACTTC. Translation: CATSDFKERQGGGETQYF.

The V call is TRBV7-3, the J call TRBJ1-1, with a tentative D call TRBD1 (5 bases). Trimming removed 5 bases at V and 0 bases at J, with 13 bases between. The CDR3 runs to 15 residues. Germline V CDR1 and CDR2: SGHTA, FQGTGA. CDR3 in DNA: TGTGCCAGCAGCCCAATGGCAGGGATGAACACTGAAGCTTTCTTT. Translated, it gives CASSPMAGMNTEAFF.

The genes are TRBV19 and TRBJ1-6; 8 bases match TRBD1. With 4 bases clipped from V and 8 bases from J, the junction kept 4 bases outside the gene matches. Germline values: CDR1 LNHDA, CDR2 SQIVND (reference sequence). This CDR3 has 14 residues. CDR3 sequence reads: CASSTTGGDSPLHF. The CDR3 region has the DNA TGTGCCAGTAGTACTACAGGGGGAGATTCACCCCTCCACTTT. The full variable domain, in which reference TRBV19 and TRBJ1-6 provide the parts outside the CDR3, is DGGITQSPKYLFRKEGQNVTLSCEQNLNHDAMYWYRQDPGQGLRLIYYSQIVNDFQKGDIAEGYSVSREKKESFPLTVTSAQKNPTAFYLCASSTTGGDSPLHFGNGTRLTVT.

The chain recombines TRBV5-1 with TRBJ2-2, with 9 bases identical to TRBD2. Germline V gene lookup returns CDR1 SGHRS and CDR2 YFSETQ. The J segment lost 0 bases and the V segment lost 3 bases, leaving 6 bases of the junction unmatched. CDR3 length: 17 amino acids. For the CDR3, the DNA is TGCGCCAGCAGCTACCAGCGGGGGGATGCGAACACCGGGGAGCTGTTTTTT. Translated: CASSYQRGDANTGELFF.

This clonotype has only a few counts. V gene TRBV7-9 combines with J gene TRBJ2-5, with TRBD1 identical over 7 bases. Trimming took 3 bases from V and 5 from J; bases not matched to a gene: 6. The germline gives CDR1 SEHNR, CDR2 FQNEAQ (reference sequence). The CDR3 loop spans 14 amino acids. The CDR3 DNA reads TGTGCCAGCAGCTTTAGGGGGACAGAGGAGACCCAGTACTTC. It is translated as CASSFRGTEETQYF.

The chain links TRBV5-6 to TRBJ2-1; 14 nucleotides match TRBD2. V was clipped by 5 bases and J by 10 bases; unmatched bases: 11. Germline V gene data show CDR1 as SGHDT and CDR2 as YYEEEE. The length of the CDR3 is 16 residues. The CDR3 here is CASSLGLAGGWGEQFF. In DNA, the CDR3 is TGTGCCAGCAGTTTAGGACTAGCGGGAGGCTGGGGGGAGCAGTTCTTC.